This TCR beta chain was profiled in a study of blood T cell repertoires in COVID-19 (dated by TCRdb to 2020 to 2022). Study-level background: Samples covering the acute and convalescent phases of COVID-19 were provided by collaborators in the United States, Italy and Spain. The material from the prospective study consisted of cDNA or gDNA derived from T cells, B-cell-depleted T cells, or PBMCs. The repertoires were released in a freely available public database meant as a resource for research on the immune response to SARS-CoV-2. The dataset comprised deeply sampled blood TCRbeta repertoires from subjects exposed to, actively infected with, or recovered from COVID-19. Where available, HLA class I and class II types were taken from metadata supplied by the sample provider and were not determined by assay-based typing. The samples were drawn from two sources: the first 160 participants of the ongoing ImmuneRACE study, and 950 to 1,500 subjects contributed by 6 global collaborators. Nearly every sample came with metadata listing a de-identified subject ID, COVID-19 status, age in years and sex. General conclusions and limits of the study: The amount of clinical and demographic metadata varied by source and participant and was provided uncurated.

Collaborating institutions collected whole blood in K2EDTA tubes following their own protocols. For TCRbeta analysis, collaborators shipped samples as frozen whole blood, isolated PBMCs, or DNA extracted from either of those sample types. Points on this clone: Which antigen it targets is not known. Nothing much larger sits one base from this clone, and base qualities are not available.

The immunoSEQ Assay, a bias-controlled multiplex PCR, was used to amplify TCRbeta CDR3 regions from genomic DNA. On the study's bioinformatics: Nucleated cell counts per sample were estimated from amplification of reference gene primers within the assay. To quantify the absolute abundance of each unique TCRbeta CDR3 rearrangement, sequence reads were collapsed and filtered. For each sample, productive Simpson clonality was calculated by taking the square root of Simpson's diversity index across productive rearrangements. TCRdb obtained this table from immuneACCESS and retained in-frame rearrangements with V and J assigned. These tables miss some clones; where compared with another copy, unresolved V genes account for less than half of the shortfall, and the remainder is unexplained. V, J and clone size are those of that table, while D and trimming were read from the DNA. In this sample the table shows fewer than 150,000 clones, approximately 87% of which occur a single time. The ten largest clones represent roughly 4% of the sample.

V is cut by 3 bases and J by 0 bases, and the space between the germline ends is 9 bases. Looking up the germline V gene yields CDR1 SGHRS and CDR2 YFSETQ. From cysteine to phenylalanine, the CDR3 is 14 amino acids long. Solely the CDR3 DNA is kept, with 42 bases framed from the first base. The chain joins TRBV5-1 to TRBJ1-1; D gene: possibly TRBD1, on 6 matching bases. This TCR derives from a woman aged 40 to 50 with acute or convalescent COVID-19. Sequenced material: peripheral blood. At the DNA level, the sequence is TGCGCCAGCAGCTCGGACAGAATGAACACTGAAGCTTTCTTT. This gives the protein CASSSDRMNTEAFF.